These 15 T cell receptor beta chains share one sample of origin, sequenced in a study of blood T cell repertoires in COVID-19. Assay used: immunoSEQ multiplex PCR; TCRdb lists only in-frame clones, some missing. The data contain about 23,000 clones, about 88% of them singletons. The sample consisted of peripheral blood. These receptors were taken from a man aged 70 or older in a cohort sampled during active COVID-19.

This clone was seen only a few times. This chain joins TRBV5-4 and TRBJ1-2, with 10 bases identical to TRBD1. The J segment lost 6 bases and the V segment lost 4 bases, leaving 3 bases of the junction unmatched. The germline CDR1 and CDR2 sequences are SGHNT and YYREEE (reference sequence). The CDR3 runs to 13 residues. CDR3 sequence: CASSTGTGDGYTF. The CDR3 DNA reads TGTGCCAGCAGCACCGGGACAGGGGATGGCTACACCTTC.

This clone was seen a few times. In DNA, the CDR3 is TGTGCCAGCAGCTTAGAGGGGGCACGCAATCAGCCCCAGCATTTT. This sequence encodes CASSLEGARNQPQHF. V is TRBV7-9 and J is TRBJ1-5; 7 nucleotides match TRBD1. CDR3 length: 15 residues. Germline lookup yields CDR1 SEHNR and CDR2 FQNEAQ (reference sequence). The V segment lost 1 base and the J segment 2 bases; nucleotides outside the gene matches: 2.

The chain uses TRBV18 and TRBJ2-1; D gene unclear. Germline loops: CDR1 KGHSH, CDR2 LQKENI. The V end was cut by 5 bases, the J end by 7 bases, with 6 bases between. This CDR3 has 11 amino acids. In nucleotides, the CDR3 is TGTGCCAGCTCAGACACGAATGAGCAGTTCTTC. Its translation is CASSDTNEQFF. The full variable domain, in which reference TRBV18 and TRBJ2-1 provide the parts outside the CDR3, is NAGVMQNPRHLVRRRGQEARLRCSPMKGHSHVYWYRQLPEEGLKFMVYLQKENIIDESGMPKERFSAEFPKEGPSILRIQQVVRGDSAAYFCASSDTNEQFFGPGTRLTVL.

The chain uses TRBV4-3 and TRBJ1-3; 8 bases fit TRBD1. Germline CDR1 LGHNA, CDR2 YSLEER. V dropped 0 bases and J dropped 2; count of bases not matched to a gene: 6. The CDR3 is 17 residues long. CDR3 sequence (DNA): TGCGCCAGCAGCCAAGAACCCCCGGACAGGGCTGGAAACACCATATATTTT. Its protein is CASSQEPPDRAGNTIYF.

V and J are TRBV6-1 and TRBJ2-1, with 12 bases that match TRBD2. After removal of 2 bases from V and 9 bases from J, the junction contained 5 bases not matched to a gene. In germline, CDR1 is MNHNS, CDR2 SASEGT. The CDR3 covers 15 residues. CDR3 nucleotide sequence: TGTGCCAGCAGTGAATCTAGCGGGAGGGCCGTTGAGCAGTTCTTC. It is translated as CASSESSGRAVEQFF.

This clone has a single count. This chain joins TRBV7-2 and TRBJ1-6; D not resolved. Looked up from germline, CDR1 is SGHTA and CDR2 is FQGNSA. Trimming took 3 bases from V and 5 from J, leaving 14 bases between them. The length of the CDR3 is 16 residues. The CDR3 spells CASSFSSATNNSPLHF. The CDR3 DNA sequence: TGTGCCAGCAGCTTTTCCTCCGCGACTAATAATTCACCCCTCCACTTT.

The chain is built from TRBV7-9 and TRBJ2-7; 12 bases are shared with TRBD2. The length of the CDR3 is 15 residues. J gave up 4 bases and V 2 bases, and 3 bases lay outside the gene matches. The germline CDR1 and CDR2 sequences are SEHNR and FQNEAQ (reference sequence). CDR3 sequence reads: CASSLLAGGQYEQYF. As DNA, the CDR3 is TGTGCCAGCAGCTTACTAGCGGGAGGGCAGTACGAGCAGTACTTC.

The gene calls are TRBV10-3 and TRBJ2-3; 12 positions agree with TRBD2. Per germline, CDR1 ENHRY and CDR2 SYGVKD. With V trimmed by 10 bases and J by 0 bases, 2 bases remained unmatched. The CDR3 spans 14 residues. CDR3 DNA sequence: TGTGCCACGACTAGCGGGAGCAGCACAGATACGCAGTATTTT. Amino acid sequence: CATTSGSSTDTQYF.

V usage is TRBV7-2 and J usage is TRBJ1-5; TRBD1 matches 7 bases. V trimming: 1 base; J trimming: 5 bases; junction bases outside the gene matches: 5. From germline, CDR1 is SGHTA and CDR2 FQGNSA. This CDR3 has 15 amino acids. CDR3 protein: CASSLVPDRDQPQHF. In nucleotides, the CDR3 is TGTGCCAGCAGCTTAGTACCCGACAGGGATCAGCCCCAGCATTTT.

The V gene is TRBV7-9, the J gene TRBJ2-5; 12 bases are a match to TRBD2. This CDR3 is built from 15 residues. Per germline, CDR1 SEHNR and CDR2 FQNEAQ (reference sequence). V lost 4 bases, J lost 7 bases, and 7 bases stayed unmatched. The CDR3 sequence is CASSSGLAGRWTQYF. For the CDR3, the DNA is TGTGCCAGCAGCTCTGGACTAGCGGGACGGTGGACCCAGTACTTC.

The genes are TRBV11-3 and TRBJ2-3; tentatively, D is TRBD2 (5 bases). Trimming took 5 bases from V and 5 from J, leaving 20 bases between them. This CDR3 has 16 amino acids. Germline CDR1 reads SGHNT; CDR2 reads YENEEA. The CDR3 loop is CASSRGVLGSGDTQYF. CDR3 nucleotide sequence: TGTGCCAGCAGCCGGGGTGTCTTGGGGTCAGGAGATACGCAGTATTTT.

The rearrangement links TRBV2 to TRBJ1-5; TRBD1 aligns across 7 bases. This CDR3 is built from 13 residues. Per the germline V gene, CDR1 is SNHLY and CDR2 is FYNNEI. V was pared by 7 bases and J by 4 bases, with 4 bases of the junction left unmatched. The CDR3 bases are TGTGCCAGCATGTCACAGGGGAATCAGCCCCAGCATTTT. As protein: CASMSQGNQPQHF.

The gene calls are TRBV11-1 and TRBJ2-1, with no clear D. V lost 1 base, J lost 11 bases, and 6 bases lay in between. CDR3 size: 11 residues. Germline CDR1 and CDR2: SGHAT and FQDESV (reference sequence). The CDR3 nucleotides read TGTGCCAGCAGCTTAGGGGCGAAGCAGTTCTTC. Encoded protein: CASSLGAKQFF.

The genes are TRBV5-4 and TRBJ1-2; TRBD1 matches at 9 bases. This CDR3 is built from 16 residues. J was trimmed by 7 bases and V by 4 bases; bases with no gene match: 14. Per germline, CDR1 SGHNT and CDR2 YYREEE (reference sequence). CDR3 residues: CASSKGGGTDRGGYTF. The CDR3 nucleotides read TGTGCCAGCAGCAAGGGTGGGGGGACGGACAGGGGTGGCTACACCTTC.

The chain combines TRBV4-1 with TRBJ1-5, with D hard to call. V was cut by 0 bases and J by 6 bases, with 15 bases left in between. Per germline, CDR1 MGHRA and CDR2 YSYEKL. The CDR3 runs 16 residues. The CDR3 sequence is CASSQEGRTPGQPQHF. CDR3 nucleotides: TGCGCCAGCAGCCAAGAGGGGAGAACCCCAGGTCAGCCCCAGCATTTT.